Shown below are 21 T cell receptor beta chains from a single sample sequenced in a study of CD8 T cells in Susac syndrome. Random hexamers were used to reverse transcribe roughly 0.45 to 1 ug of RNA. TCRdb ran MiXCR on the immunoSEQ multiplex PCR reads and lists one entry per CDR3 protein. The repertoire includes roughly 180,000 distinct CDR3 sequences, 85% to 95% of them detected once, and approximately 0.099% sits in the top ten. Material: CD4+ T cells from PBMCs. Every receptor here comes from a human donor with Susac syndrome.

The chain uses TRBV30 and TRBJ1-4, with 7 bases fitting TRBD1. This CDR3 has 15 residues. The germline V gene has CDR1 GTSNPN and CDR2 SVGIG (reference sequence). After removal of 2 bases from V and 7 bases from J, the junction contained 10 bases not matched to a gene. In DNA form, the CDR3 reads TGTGCCTGGAGTCACCTAGGGGGCAATTCTGAAAAACTGTTTTTT. This sequence encodes CAWSHLGGNSEKLFF. Full variable domain (remainder filled in from reference TRBV30 and TRBJ1-4): SQTIHQWPATLVQPVGSPLSLECTVEGTSNPNLYWYRQAAGRGLQLLFYSVGIGQISSEVPQNLSASRPQDRQFILSSKKLLLSDSGFYLCAWSHLGGNSEKLFFGSGTQLSVL.

The J gene is TRBJ2-7, the V gene TRBV7-2; TRBD1 aligns across 8 bases. Germline V lookup: CDR1 SGHTA, CDR2 FQGNSA. This CDR3 contains 15 residues. V trimming: 0 bases; J trimming: 6 bases; junction bases outside the gene matches: 7. CDR3 amino acids: CASSLARRTGTEQYF. CDR3 bases: TGTGCCAGCAGCTTAGCCCGCCGGACAGGGACCGAGCAGTACTTC. The variable domain in full, completed from reference TRBV7-2 and TRBJ2-7, reads GAGVSQSPSNKVTEKGKDVELRCDPISGHTALYWYRQSLGQGLEFLIYFQGNSAPDKSGLPSDRFSAERTGGSVSTLTIQRTQQEDSAVYLCASSLARRTGTEQYFGPGTRLTVT.

The J gene is TRBJ2-1, the V gene TRBV4-1, with 7 bases matching TRBD2. Germline-derived CDR1 and CDR2 are MGHRA and YSYEKL. The CDR3 spans 14 residues. V gave up 5 bases and J gave up 4 bases; unmatched junction bases: 5. The CDR3 here is CASSAGEGYNEQFF. DNA of the CDR3: TGCGCCAGCAGCGCCGGGGAGGGGTACAATGAGCAGTTCTTC.

V and J are TRBV29-1 and TRBJ2-5; 8 nucleotides match TRBD1. Losses at the gene ends were 7 bases for V and 1 base for J; bases not matched to a gene: 5. The CDR3 extends over 13 amino acids. Germline CDR1 SQVTM, CDR2 ANQGSEA. Here the CDR3 reads CSEGQGTQETQYF. The CDR3 nucleotides read TGCAGCGAAGGACAGGGCACCCAAGAGACCCAGTACTTC.

The rearrangement links TRBV12-3 or TRBV12-4 to TRBJ2-1; D unresolved. CDR3 length: 13 amino acids. Deletions cut 2 bases from V and 0 bases from J, with 2 bases between. CDR3 coding DNA: TGTGCCAGCAGTTTAAGCTCCTACAATGAGCAGTTCTTC. As protein: CASSLSSYNEQFF.

The chain carries TRBV11-2 and TRBJ1-1; D remains ambiguous. Trimming took 2 bases from V and 2 from J, leaving 9 bases between them. The CDR3 loop spans 14 amino acids. The germline V gene has CDR1 SGHAT and CDR2 FQNNGV. The CDR3 DNA is TGTGCCAGCAGCTTATCCGGGATTAACACTGAAGCTTTCTTT. As protein: CASSLSGINTEAFF.

This clonotype was seen only once. The genes are TRBV20-1 and TRBJ2-7, with D tentatively TRBD2 (7 bases). From germline, CDR1 is DFQATT and CDR2 SNEGSKA (reference sequence). Deletions cut 8 bases from V and 3 bases from J, with 20 bases between. This CDR3 comprises 14 residues. CDR3 sequence: CSILGGGALYEQYF. The DNA of the CDR3 is TGCAGTATCTTAGGAGGGGGGGCCCTCTACGAGCAGTACTTC.

The chain uses TRBV5-1 and TRBJ2-1; 9 nucleotides agree with TRBD2. CDR1 is SGHRS and CDR2 is YFSETQ in the germline V gene. V shed 5 bases, J shed 10 bases, and the junction held 13 bases outside the gene matches. This CDR3 has 15 amino acids. Here the CDR3 reads CASRWAGGPSGEQFF. Here the CDR3 DNA reads TGCGCCAGCAGATGGGCGGGAGGGCCATCAGGCGAGCAGTTCTTC.

V and J are TRBV12-3 or TRBV12-4 and TRBJ2-5, with a tentative D call TRBD1 (7 bases). The CDR3 totals 14 residues. Trimming left V 6 bases short and J 5 bases short, with 16 bases between. CDR3 amino acids: CASRYRRGPETQYF. The CDR3 region has the DNA TGTGCCAGCAGATACAGGAGGGGGCCGGAGACCCAGTACTTC.

The chain uses TRBV19 and TRBJ2-1; D perhaps matches TRBD2 (5 bases). Trimming cost V 4 bases and J 9 bases, with 13 bases left between them. The CDR3 consists of 13 residues. Germline loops: CDR1 LNHDA, CDR2 SQIVND (reference sequence). The CDR3 region is CASSTASAGEQFF. The CDR3 DNA is TGTGCCAGTAGTACAGCTAGTGCGGGTGAGCAGTTCTTC.

The CDR3: CSVGGQGQAAQYF. For the CDR3, the DNA is TGCAGCGTTGGAGGGCAGGGTCAAGCCGCGCAGTATTTT. The chain is built from TRBV29-1 and TRBJ2-3, with D perhaps TRBD1 or TRBD2 (5 bases each). This CDR3 is built from 13 residues. V lost 4 bases to trimming and J lost 10 bases, with 18 bases between them. Germline-derived CDR1 and CDR2 are SQVTM and ANQGSEA.

The CDR3 reads CASSLGLAGGYSDTQYF. The DNA of the CDR3 is TGTGCCAGCAGCTTGGGACTAGCGGGGGGGTATTCAGATACGCAGTATTTT. V gene TRBV5-4 combines with J gene TRBJ2-3, with 14 bases lining up with TRBD2. The CDR3 is 17 amino acids. The V segment lost 0 bases and the J segment 4 bases; nucleotides outside the gene matches: 4. Germline CDR1 and CDR2: SGHNT and YYREEE (reference sequence).

The gene calls are TRBV7-9 and TRBJ2-3, with TRBD1 identical over 9 bases. The CDR3 sequence is 16 residues long. Trimming removed 5 bases from V and 5 bases from J; junction bases left unmatched: 11. CDR1 and CDR2 from the germline V gene are SEHNR and FQNEAQ (reference sequence). The CDR3 sequence: CASSPIRTGAGDTQYF. The CDR3 DNA is TGTGCCAGCAGCCCCATCAGGACAGGGGCCGGAGATACGCAGTATTTT.

The chain combines TRBV12-3 or TRBV12-4 with TRBJ1-4, with 8 bases lining up with TRBD1. This CDR3 spans 13 amino acids. With V trimmed by 4 bases and J by 8 bases, 3 bases remained unmatched. The CDR3 DNA reads as TGTGCCAGCAGTTCCAGGGGGCGCGAAAAACTGTTTTTT. Amino acids: CASSSRGREKLFF.

The J gene is TRBJ2-1, the V gene TRBV20-1; 10 positions match TRBD2. The J segment lost 0 bases and the V segment lost 6 bases, leaving 5 bases of the junction unmatched. The CDR3 consists of 15 residues. Germline V lookup: CDR1 DFQATT, CDR2 SNEGSKA (reference sequence). CDR3 nucleotide sequence: TGCAGTGCCCCCCGACTAGCGGGCTCCTACAATGAGCAGTTCTTC. Encoded protein: CSAPRLAGSYNEQFF.

CDR3 nucleotides: TGCGCCAGCAGCCAAGACACAGCGGGGGAAGAGACCCAGTACTTC. Translation gives CASSQDTAGEETQYF. The chain joins TRBV4-3 to TRBJ2-5, with 8 bases that match TRBD2. CDR3 length: 15 residues. The V and J ends lost 0 bases and 3 bases, in that order; junction bases with no gene match: 3. Germline V gives CDR1 LGHNA, CDR2 YSLEER.

CDR3 DNA sequence: TGTGCCTGGACCTCGTACTCTTTTATTGGAAACAATCTCTACGAGCAGTACTTC. It is translated as CAWTSYSFIGNNLYEQYF. The chain links TRBV30 to TRBJ2-7; no reliable D call. The CDR3 extends over 18 amino acids. V lost 4 bases and J lost 3, with 28 bases in between. Looked up from germline, CDR1 is GTSNPN and CDR2 is SVGIG (reference sequence).

The chain's CDR3 is CASSTRAENGYTF. The CDR3 DNA is TGTGCCAGCAGCACGAGAGCGGAAAATGGCTACACCTTC. This chain links TRBV13 with TRBJ1-2; D not certain. The CDR3 covers 13 residues. Between the trimmed V and J ends, which lost 5 bases and 6 bases, there was a span of 13 bases. Germline V gene data show CDR1 as PRHDT and CDR2 as FYEKMQ (reference sequence). The full variable domain, with the rest looked up from reference TRBV13 and TRBJ1-2, is AAGVIQSPRHLIKEKRETATLKCYPIPRHDTVYWYQQGPGQDPQFLISFYEKMQSDKGSIPDRFSAQQFSDYHSELNMSSLELGDSALYFCASSTRAENGYTFGSGTRLTVV.

The chain employs TRBV15 and TRBJ2-2, with a tentative D call TRBD2 (5 bases). Germline CDR1 is LNHNV and CDR2 is YYDKDF (reference sequence). Trimming pared 0 bases from V and 4 bases from J, leaving 9 bases between. This CDR3 region has 15 residues. CDR3 region: CATSRDPGSTGELFF. CDR3 nucleotide sequence: TGTGCCACCAGCAGAGATCCGGGGTCCACCGGGGAGCTGTTTTTT.

This chain uses TRBV7-6 with TRBJ1-4; maybe TRBD1 (5 bases). Germline V gene data show CDR1 as SGHVS and CDR2 as FNYEAQ. The ends were cut back, 0 bases at V and 3 bases at J, with 8 bases in the middle. The CDR3 is made up of 15 amino acids. In DNA form, the CDR3 reads TGTGCCAGCAGCTTAGCGGGGGGGTCTAATGAAAAACTGTTTTTT. It codes for CASSLAGGSNEKLFF.

V gene TRBV20-1 combines with J gene TRBJ2-1, with D perhaps assigned TRBD1 or TRBD2 (5 bases each). Trimming took off 6 bases at V and 3 bases at J, with 18 bases between the two ends. The CDR3 consists of 15 residues. Per germline, CDR1 DFQATT and CDR2 SNEGSKA (reference sequence). The CDR3 loop is CSASYRDPRYNEQFF. CDR3 nucleotides: TGCAGTGCCAGCTACCGGGACCCTCGCTACAATGAGCAGTTCTTC.